Given below is one T cell receptor beta chain in context. Its antigen is not yet known. Qualities for individual bases were not recorded, and no much larger clone is one base off. These data originate in a study of T cells in tuberculosis listed by TCRdb under 2018. General notes on the study: The study combined CD1B tetramers and high-throughput TCR immunosequencing to characterize T cells specific for the mycobacterial lipid antigen glucose monomycolate (GMM). A South African clinical cohort compared IGRA-negative adolescents, IGRA-positive adolescents with latent tuberculosis and adults with active tuberculosis, ten per group.

The paper as a whole reports these results and caveats: Which clinical samples got chosen depended on the availability of cryopreserved specimens, and the active tuberculosis cases were adults, whereas the controls were adolescents. The smaller NN-distances were partly driven by shorter CDR3-alpha lengths in active tuberculosis patients, and the difference for TCR-beta did not reach statistical significance. An accuracy of around 88% (AUROC 0.85 to 0.95) was reached by a classifier using the diverse GMM-specific repertoire, compared with over 65% accuracy when GEM motif frequencies were used. Compared with IGRA-negative controls, TCR-alpha repertoires from active tuberculosis had smaller mean NN-distances to GMM-specific TCRs, which suggests clonal expansion of these TCRs.

The CDR3 runs 13 residues from the cysteine to the phenylalanine. CDR3 DNA is the only sequence kept; it has 39 bases, read in frame from the first base. The V end loses 4 bases and the J end loses 6 bases, and a stretch of 12 bases separates them. Via the germline V gene, CDR1 is KGHSY and CDR2 FQNENV. TCR libraries were generated with the immunoSEQ multiplex PCR assay, using TCR-beta and/or TCR-alpha/delta assays for each sample. The amplified TCR libraries were sequenced using the Illumina high-throughput platform. In the source study's methods: Clustering and dimensionality reduction were performed using pairwise TCRdist distances among GMM-specific receptors from ex vivo sorted or in vitro expanded T cells. Each clinical repertoire was scored by mean NN-distance, the average TCRdist to the nearest 10% of tetramer-positive reference sequences. To compute GEM TCR motif frequency, the fraction of unique TCRs matching known GEM sequences by V/J usage and CDR3 length was calculated. Linear discriminant analysis with leave-one-out cross-validation, implemented in scikit-learn, was used to classify active tuberculosis. The table was pulled from immuneACCESS by TCRdb, which kept in-frame rearrangements only. Such tables lose some clones; where checked, under half of the loss comes from unresolved V genes, and the rest has no known cause. The V and J calls and clone size are taken from that table; D and trimming were inferred from the DNA. In this sample the table shows 20,000 to 25,000 clones, more than 80% of which occur a single time. Jointly, the top ten make up roughly 15% of the sample.

At study entry, adolescents were screened for latent tuberculosis infection using a tuberculin skin test and the QuantiFERON-TB GOLD In-Tube IGRA. Unsorted cryopreserved PBMC were immunosequenced, covering on average about 100,000 T cells per clinical donor. Eleven high schools in the Worcester region of the Western Cape, South Africa, served as enrollment sites for adolescents aged 12 to 18 years. About 10 M. tuberculosis-infected and around ten uninfected adolescents were selected with matching for age and sex. For the adolescents, PBMC were isolated by density centrifugation from freshly drawn heparinized blood and then cryopreserved.

In this chain, TRBV16 is recombined with TRBJ1-1, and the D gene may be TRBD1, 5 bases matching. The receptor's source is a donor aged 10 to 29 with latent tuberculosis or without tuberculosis infection. Some clones in this sample may be carry-over from other donors' samples. The specimen was PBMCs. Read as DNA, the sequence is TGTGCCAGCAGCCGCATCAGGGAAGCTGAAGCTTTCTTT. Its translation reads: CASSRIREAEAFF.